The 2 T cell receptor beta chains below all came from one sample that was sequenced in a study of CD8+ T cells in alopecia areata (dated by TCRdb to between 2018 and 2020). The treatment or condition label, as the study defines it: oral pan-JAK inhibitor, 5-10 mg twice daily. To prepare the library, the immunoSEQ multiplex PCR assay was applied. For TCR sequencing, RNA was extracted from every sample and reverse transcribed into cDNA to serve as template. TCRdb holds this immuneACCESS table with in-frame rearrangements only. Some clones are missing; in checked studies, unresolved V genes explain under half, and the rest has no known cause. A total of 180,000 or so clones appear in this sample, 40% to 65% of them only once. Jointly, the top ten make up about a tenth of the sample. The sequences come from CD8+ T cells sorted from blood, collected around week 54, from a patient treated with tofacitinib. These receptors were obtained from a human donor with alopecia areata.

The chain joins TRBV2 to TRBJ2-7; 8 nucleotides match TRBD1. The CDR3 consists of 18 residues. V shed 1 base and J 3 bases; nucleotides not matched to a gene: 14. In germline, CDR1 is SNHLY, CDR2 FYNNEI. CDR3 protein: CASSEVLSKDREYYEQYF. In nucleotides, the CDR3 is TGTGCCAGCAGTGAAGTTTTGTCGAAGGACAGGGAATACTACGAGCAGTACTTC.

The rearrangement joins TRBV27 to TRBJ2-5; possibly TRBD2 for D (6 bases). Trimming shortened V by 6 bases and J by 7 bases, and 21 bases separated the two germline ends. The V gene's germline CDR1 is MNHEY and CDR2 SMNVEV (reference sequence). CDR3 length: 15 amino acids. The CDR3: CASSPLGRGLVTQYF. The CDR3 region has the DNA TGTGCCAGCAGCCCACTAGGGCGGGGATTAGTGACCCAGTACTTC.